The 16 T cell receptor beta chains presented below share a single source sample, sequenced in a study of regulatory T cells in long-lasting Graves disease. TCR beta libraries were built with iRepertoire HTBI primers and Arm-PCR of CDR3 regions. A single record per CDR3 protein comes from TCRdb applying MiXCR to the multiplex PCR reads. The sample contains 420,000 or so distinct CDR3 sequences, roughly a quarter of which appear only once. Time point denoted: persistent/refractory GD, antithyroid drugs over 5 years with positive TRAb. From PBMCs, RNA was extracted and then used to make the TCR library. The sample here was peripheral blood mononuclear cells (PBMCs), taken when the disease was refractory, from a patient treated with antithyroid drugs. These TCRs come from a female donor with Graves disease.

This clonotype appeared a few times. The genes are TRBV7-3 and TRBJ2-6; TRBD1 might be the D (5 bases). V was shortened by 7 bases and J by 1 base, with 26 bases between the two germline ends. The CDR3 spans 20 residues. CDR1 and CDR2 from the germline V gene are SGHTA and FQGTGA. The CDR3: CASTFQAGLFAKSGANVLTF. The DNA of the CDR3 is TGTGCCAGCACCTTTCAAGCAGGGTTGTTTGCGAAATCTGGGGCCAACGTCCTGACTTTC. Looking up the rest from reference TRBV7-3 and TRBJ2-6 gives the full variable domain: GAGVSQTPSNKVTEKGKYVELRCDPISGHTALYWYRQSLGQGPEFLIYFQGTGAADDSGLPNDRFFAVRPEGSVSTLKIQRTERGDSAVYLCASTFQAGLFAKSGANVLTFGAGSRLTVL.

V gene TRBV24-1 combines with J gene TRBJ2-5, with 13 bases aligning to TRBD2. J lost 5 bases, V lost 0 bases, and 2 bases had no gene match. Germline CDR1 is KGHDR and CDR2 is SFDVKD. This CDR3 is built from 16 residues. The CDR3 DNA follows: TGTGCCACCAGTGATTTGACTAGCGGGAGGGGGGAGACCCAGTACTTC. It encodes CATSDLTSGRGETQYF.

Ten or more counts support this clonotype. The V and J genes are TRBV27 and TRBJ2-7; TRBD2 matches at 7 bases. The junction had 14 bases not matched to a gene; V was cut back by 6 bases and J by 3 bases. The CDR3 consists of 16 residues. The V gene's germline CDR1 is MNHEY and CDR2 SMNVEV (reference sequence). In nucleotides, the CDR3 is TGTGCCAGCAGGGGGGTGAGGAGCGGGAAAGACTACGAGCAGTACTTC. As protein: CASRGVRSGKDYEQYF.

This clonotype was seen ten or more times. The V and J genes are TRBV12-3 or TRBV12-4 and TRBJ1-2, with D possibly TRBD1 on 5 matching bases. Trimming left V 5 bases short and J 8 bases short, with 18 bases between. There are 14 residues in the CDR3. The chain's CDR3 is CASSIGTKSLGYTF. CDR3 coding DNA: TGTGCCAGCAGTATCGGGACTAAGTCTCTAGGCTACACCTTC.

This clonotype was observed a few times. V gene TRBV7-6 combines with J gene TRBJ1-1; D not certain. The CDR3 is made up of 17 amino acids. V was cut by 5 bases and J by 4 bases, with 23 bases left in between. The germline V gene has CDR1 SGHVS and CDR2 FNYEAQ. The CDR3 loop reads CASSPFRSGRLITEAFF. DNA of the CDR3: TGTGCCAGCAGCCCTTTTCGTTCGGGGAGGCTTATCACTGAAGCTTTCTTT.

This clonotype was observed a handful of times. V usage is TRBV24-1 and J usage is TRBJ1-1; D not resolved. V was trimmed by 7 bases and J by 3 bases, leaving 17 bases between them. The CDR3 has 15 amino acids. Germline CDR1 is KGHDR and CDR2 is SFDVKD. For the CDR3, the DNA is TGTGCCACCAGAGGAAAATGGGGATGGGACACTGAAGCTTTCTTT. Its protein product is CATRGKWGWDTEAFF.

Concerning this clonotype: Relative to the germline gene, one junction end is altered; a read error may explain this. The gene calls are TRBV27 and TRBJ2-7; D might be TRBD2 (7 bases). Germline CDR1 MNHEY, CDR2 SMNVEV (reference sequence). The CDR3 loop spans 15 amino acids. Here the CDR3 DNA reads TGTACCAGCAGTTTCGGCGGGGGACATTTCTACGAGCAGTACTTC. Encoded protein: CTSSFGGGHFYEQYF.

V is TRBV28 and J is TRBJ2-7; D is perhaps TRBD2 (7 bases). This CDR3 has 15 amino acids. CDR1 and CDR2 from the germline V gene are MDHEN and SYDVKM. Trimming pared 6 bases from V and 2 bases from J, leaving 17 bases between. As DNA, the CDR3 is TGTGCCAGCAGCCTGGGGGGGGACAAAGCCTACGAGCAGTACTTC. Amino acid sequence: CASSLGGDKAYEQYF.

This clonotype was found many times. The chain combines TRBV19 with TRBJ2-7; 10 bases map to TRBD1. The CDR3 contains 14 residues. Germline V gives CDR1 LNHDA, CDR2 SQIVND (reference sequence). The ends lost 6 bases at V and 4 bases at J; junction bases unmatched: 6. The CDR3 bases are TGTGCCAGTAGCAGGGGACAGGGGAATTACGAGCAGTACTTC. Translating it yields CASSRGQGNYEQYF.

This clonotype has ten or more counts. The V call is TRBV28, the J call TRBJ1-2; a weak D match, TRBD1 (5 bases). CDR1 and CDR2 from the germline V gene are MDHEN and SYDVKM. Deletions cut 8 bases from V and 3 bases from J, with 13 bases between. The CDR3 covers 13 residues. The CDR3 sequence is CASGSGTDYGYTF. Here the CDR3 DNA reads TGTGCCAGCGGTTCCGGGACGGACTATGGCTACACCTTC.

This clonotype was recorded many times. The CDR3 sequence is CSATTGLIPYEQYF. The CDR3 DNA is TGCAGTGCTACTACGGGACTAATACCCTACGAGCAGTACTTC. The V and J genes are TRBV20-1 and TRBJ2-7, with 7 nucleotides matching TRBD2. This CDR3 is 14 amino acids long. Losses at the gene ends were 4 bases for V and 2 bases for J; bases not matched to a gene: 8. Germline V lookup: CDR1 DFQATT, CDR2 SNEGSKA (reference sequence).

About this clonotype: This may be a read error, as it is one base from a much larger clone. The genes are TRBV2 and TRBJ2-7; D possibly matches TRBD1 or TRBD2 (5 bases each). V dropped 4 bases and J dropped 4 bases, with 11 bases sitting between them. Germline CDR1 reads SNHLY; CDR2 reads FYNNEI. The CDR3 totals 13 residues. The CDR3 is CASSGGERYEQYF. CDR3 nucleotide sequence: TGTGCCAGCAGTGGAGGGGAAAGATACGAGCAGTACTTC.

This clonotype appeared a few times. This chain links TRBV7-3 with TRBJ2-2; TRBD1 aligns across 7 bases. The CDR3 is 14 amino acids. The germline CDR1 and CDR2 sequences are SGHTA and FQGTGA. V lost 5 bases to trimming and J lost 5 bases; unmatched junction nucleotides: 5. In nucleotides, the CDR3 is TGTGCCAGCAGCGAAACAGGGGATACCGGGGAGCTGTTTTTT. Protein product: CASSETGDTGELFF.

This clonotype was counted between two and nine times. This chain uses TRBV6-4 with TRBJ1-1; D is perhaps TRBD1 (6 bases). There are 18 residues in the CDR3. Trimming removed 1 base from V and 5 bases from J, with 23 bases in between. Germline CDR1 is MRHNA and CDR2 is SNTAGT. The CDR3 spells CASSDWGPGGDGGTEAFF. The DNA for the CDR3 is TGTGCCAGCAGTGACTGGGGTCCCGGGGGCGACGGAGGGACTGAAGCTTTCTTT.

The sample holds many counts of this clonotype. CDR3 region: CASSEERSRELFF. In nucleotides, the CDR3 is TGTGCCAGCAGTGAAGAGCGGAGTCGGGAGCTGTTTTTT. This sequence joins TRBV2 and TRBJ2-2; D perhaps matches TRBD2 (5 bases). V shed 1 base and J shed 9 bases, with 9 bases lying between them. This CDR3 comprises 13 residues. Germline V gene lookup returns CDR1 SNHLY and CDR2 FYNNEI.

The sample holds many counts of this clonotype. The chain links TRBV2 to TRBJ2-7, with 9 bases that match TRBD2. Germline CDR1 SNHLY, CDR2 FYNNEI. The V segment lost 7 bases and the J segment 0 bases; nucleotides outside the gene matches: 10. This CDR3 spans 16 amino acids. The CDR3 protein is CASIPSGAGGSYEQYF. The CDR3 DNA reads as TGTGCCAGCATACCTAGCGGGGCGGGCGGCTCCTACGAGCAGTACTTC.